The 27 T cell receptor beta chains below come from one sample, sequenced in a study of T cells expressing NK-cell markers. TCRdb reprocessed the 5' RACE reads and reports one entry per CDR3 protein, with no DNA. The table lists 400,000 to 550,000 distinct CDR3 sequences, with more than 7% in the top ten. Material: blood T cells: a sorted CD56 or NKG2C T cell subset, CD4+ or CD8+ T cells, or bulk PBMC T cells (not recorded which). These receptors came from a woman between 18 and 69 years old in good health.

V is TRBV12-3 or TRBV12-4 and J is TRBJ1-1. This CDR3 is built from 14 residues. Here the CDR3 reads CASSLRARGTEAFF.

The J gene is TRBJ2-3, the V gene TRBV4-3; TCRdb designates TRBD1, a call that cannot be tested without DNA. The CDR3 sequence is 15 residues long. Germline assignment: CDR1 LGHNA and CDR2 YSLEER. CDR3 loop: CASSQGGDKGDTQYF.

J is TRBJ2-5 and V is TRBV7-2. This CDR3 is 14 amino acids long. The germline V gene has CDR1 SGHTA and CDR2 FQGNSA. The CDR3 protein is CASSLAGVGKTQYF.

V is TRBV5-6 and J is TRBJ1-6. Germline V lookup: CDR1 SGHDT, CDR2 YYEEEE. The CDR3 is made up of 16 amino acids. The CDR3 loop is CASRRRTGLDNSPLHF.

This rearrangement joins TRBV4-3 to TRBJ2-7; TCRdb calls TRBD2, which cannot be checked without DNA. The V gene's germline CDR1 is LGHNA and CDR2 YSLEER. The CDR3 contains 16 residues. CDR3 protein: CASSQGASGRIYEQYF.

The V and J genes are TRBV20-1 and TRBJ1-2. Germline assignment: CDR1 DFQATT and CDR2 SNEGSKA (reference sequence). This CDR3 region has 13 residues. The CDR3: CSAVAGFDYGYTF.

The chain recombines TRBV12-3 or TRBV12-4 with TRBJ2-4. The CDR3 has 13 residues. The CDR3: CASTDLAKNIQYF.

This rearrangement joins TRBV18 to TRBJ2-5; TCRdb returns TRBD2, unconfirmable since there is no DNA. Germline values: CDR1 KGHSH, CDR2 LQKENI. CDR3 length: 14 amino acids. CDR3 in amino acids: CASSRGGAQETQYF. Full variable domain (remainder filled in from reference TRBV18 and TRBJ2-5): NAGVMQNPRHLVRRRGQEARLRCSPMKGHSHVYWYRQLPEEGLKFMVYLQKENIIDESGMPKERFSAEFPKEGPSILRIQQVVRGDSAAYFCASSRGGAQETQYFGPGTRLLVL.

V and J are TRBV6-4 and TRBJ2-1. Germline V gives CDR1 MRHNA, CDR2 SNTAGT. This CDR3 is built from 13 residues. CDR3 in amino acids: CASRRRDYNEQFF.

The chain's CDR3 is CASSPQGGTNNEQFF. This chain connects TRBV18 to TRBJ2-1; TCRdb names TRBD1, which stays unverified in the absence of DNA. This CDR3 is built from 15 residues. Germline CDR1 reads KGHSH; CDR2 reads LQKENI.

The CDR3 protein is CSVEADRRGYGYTF. V is TRBV29-1 and J is TRBJ1-2; the TCRdb D gene call, TRBD1, has no DNA to confirm it. CDR1 SQVTM and CDR2 ANQGSEA come from the germline V gene. The CDR3 has 14 residues.

The V gene is TRBV12-3 or TRBV12-4, the J gene TRBJ1-1. This CDR3 has 13 amino acids. The CDR3 reads CASSLATYTEAFF.

This sequence joins TRBV2 and TRBJ2-1; TCRdb calls TRBD1, which cannot be checked without DNA. CDR3 length equals 15 residues. The germline CDR1 and CDR2 sequences are SNHLY and FYNNEI. Here the CDR3 reads CASSEEVGRELEQFF.

The rearrangement uses TRBV4-2 and TRBJ1-3. Germline V gene lookup returns CDR1 LGHNA and CDR2 YNFKEQ. CDR3 length equals 15 residues. CDR3: CASTVDSSSGNTIYF.

The chain has TRBV10-2 and TRBJ2-1; TCRdb designates TRBD2, a call that cannot be tested without DNA. The CDR3 spans 16 residues. Germline CDR1 reads WSHSY; CDR2 reads SAAADI. The CDR3 loop is CASSDASSGGNNEQFF.

This chain links TRBV7-2 with TRBJ1-2; TCRdb returns TRBD1, unconfirmable since there is no DNA. Germline loops: CDR1 SGHTA, CDR2 FQGNSA. The CDR3 totals 15 residues. CDR3 amino acids: CASSSLGTVLYGYTF.

The rearrangement joins TRBV4-3 to TRBJ2-1; the TRBD2 assignment by TCRdb is unverifiable without DNA. CDR1 and CDR2 from the germline V gene are LGHNA and YSLEER. The CDR3 runs to 15 residues. The CDR3: CASSQVGTGYNEQFF.

The CDR3 here is CASSQDPGGYTGELFF. The chain joins TRBV4-3 to TRBJ2-2. Germline values: CDR1 LGHNA, CDR2 YSLEER. The CDR3 contains 16 residues.

The V and J genes are TRBV24-1 and TRBJ2-3; TCRdb's D call of TRBD2 is untestable without DNA. Germline CDR1 reads KGHDR; CDR2 reads SFDVKD. There are 20 residues in the CDR3. CDR3 region: CATSDPGLAGGLRHTDTQYF.

The gene calls are TRBV6-1 and TRBJ1-3; the TCRdb call, TRBD1, lacks DNA for checking. CDR3 length: 14 amino acids. Germline assignment: CDR1 MNHNS and CDR2 SASEGT. The CDR3 loop reads CASSTGIYGNTIYF.

This chain links TRBV28 with TRBJ1-2; TCRdb proposes TRBD1, but this gene call is untestable without DNA. Germline V lookup: CDR1 MDHEN, CDR2 SYDVKM. The CDR3 has 16 residues. The CDR3 region is CASSGGGTGVNYGYTF.

This chain links TRBV27 with TRBJ1-1; lacking DNA, the TRBD1 call made by TCRdb goes unchecked. The CDR3 sequence is 16 residues long. Germline CDR1 reads MNHEY; CDR2 reads SMNVEV (reference sequence). The CDR3 region is CASSSRTGLLNTEAFF.

The gene calls are TRBV20-1 and TRBJ2-2. Germline lookup yields CDR1 DFQATT and CDR2 SNEGSKA (reference sequence). The CDR3 is made up of 15 amino acids. The chain's CDR3 is CSARDRRKNTGELFF.

The chain carries TRBV12-3 or TRBV12-4 and TRBJ2-3; TCRdb reports TRBD2, a call that lacks DNA to check it against. The CDR3 consists of 16 residues. The CDR3 reads CASRTGTSGFTDTQYF.

The rearrangement uses TRBV6-5 and TRBJ2-5; absent DNA, TCRdb's TRBD1 call cannot be checked. The CDR3 consists of 14 residues. CDR1 MNHEY and CDR2 SVGAGI come from the germline V gene. The CDR3 sequence: CASSYRDSPWTQYF.

This sequence joins TRBV14 and TRBJ2-1; the TCRdb call, TRBD2, lacks DNA for checking. The germline gives CDR1 SGHDN, CDR2 FVKESK. This CDR3 region has 15 residues. CDR3 residues: CASSYLAGVRNEQFF.

The V gene is TRBV6-1, the J gene TRBJ1-1. CDR3 length equals 13 residues. Germline assignment: CDR1 MNHNS and CDR2 SASEGT. The CDR3 here is CASSLTWNTEAFF.